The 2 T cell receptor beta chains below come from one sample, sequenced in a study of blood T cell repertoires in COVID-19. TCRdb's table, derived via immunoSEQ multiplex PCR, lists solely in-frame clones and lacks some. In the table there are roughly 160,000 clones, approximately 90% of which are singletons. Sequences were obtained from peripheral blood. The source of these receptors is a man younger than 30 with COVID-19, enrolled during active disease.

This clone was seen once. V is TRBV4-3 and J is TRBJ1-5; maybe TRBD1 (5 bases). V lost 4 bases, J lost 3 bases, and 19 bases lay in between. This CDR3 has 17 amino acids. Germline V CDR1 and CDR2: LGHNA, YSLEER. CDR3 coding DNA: TGCGCCAGCAGCCTGAAATTTGGGGGGGAATACAATCAGCCCCAGCATTTT. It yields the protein CASSLKFGGEYNQPQHF.

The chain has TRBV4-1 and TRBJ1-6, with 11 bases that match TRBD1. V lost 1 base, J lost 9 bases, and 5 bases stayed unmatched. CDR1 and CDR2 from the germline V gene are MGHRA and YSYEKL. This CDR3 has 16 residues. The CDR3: CASSQGIGTGGSPLHF. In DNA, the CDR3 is TGCGCCAGCAGCCAAGGAATTGGGACAGGGGGTTCACCCCTCCACTTT.